The 28 T cell receptor beta chains reported below all come from one sample, sequenced in a study of beta chain features in type 1 diabetes. The whole isolated RNA underwent reverse transcription, so sequencing captured expressed TCRB transcripts. Method: immunoSEQ multiplex PCR; TCRdb's copy keeps in-frame clones and lacks some. The table lists more than 140,000 clones, roughly 10% of them singletons. The sequenced sample was central memory CD4+ T cells from blood. The source is a woman in her 40s in good health.

V and J are TRBV5-8 and TRBJ2-1; D is possibly TRBD1 (6 bases). Trimming took 0 bases from V and 0 from J, leaving 10 bases between them. This CDR3 comprises 16 residues. Per germline, CDR1 SGHTS and CDR2 YDEGEE. In DNA form, the CDR3 reads TGTGCCAGCAGCTTGGGGACAGTCGGCTCCTACAATGAGCAGTTCTTC. This encodes CASSLGTVGSYNEQFF.

V gene TRBV10-3 combines with J gene TRBJ2-5, with TRBD1 identical over 9 bases. The trim removed 6 bases at V and 2 bases at J, leaving 7 bases unmatched. The CDR3 runs to 15 residues. CDR1 and CDR2 from the germline V gene are ENHRY and SYGVKD. The CDR3: CAIRTGDRDQETQYF. The CDR3 nucleotides are TGTGCCATCAGGACGGGGGACAGGGATCAAGAGACCCAGTACTTC.

The genes are TRBV5-6 and TRBJ1-1; D possibly corresponds to TRBD1 (5 bases). Trimming pared 4 bases from V and 4 bases from J, leaving 14 bases between. The CDR3 runs 14 residues. Germline V gene lookup returns CDR1 SGHDT and CDR2 YYEEEE. In DNA, the CDR3 is TGTGCCAGCAGCCCAGCGGGGGGGACCACTGAAGCTTTCTTT. Amino acids: CASSPAGGTTEAFF.

J is TRBJ2-3 and V is TRBV29-1, with 7 positions matching TRBD2. The length of the CDR3 is 15 residues. V lost 2 bases, J lost 2 bases, and 7 bases stayed unmatched. Germline loops: CDR1 SQVTM, CDR2 ANQGSEA. CDR3: CSVEKASGNTDTQYF. DNA of the CDR3: TGCAGCGTTGAAAAAGCTAGCGGAAACACAGATACGCAGTATTTT.

This clone was seen repeatedly, ten times or more. The gene calls are TRBV4-2 and TRBJ2-1; TRBD2 matches 7 bases. Looked up from germline, CDR1 is LGHNA and CDR2 is YNFKEQ. V lost 0 bases and J lost 9; bases outside the gene matches: 8. The CDR3 has 15 residues. The CDR3 spells CASSQEDGGMGEQFF. CDR3 nucleotides: TGTGCCAGCAGCCAAGAGGACGGGGGGATGGGTGAGCAGTTCTTC.

This clone showed up many times. Here the CDR3 DNA reads TGTGCCAGCAGCCGACAGGGCGGAGGGACTGAAGCTTTCTTT. It encodes CASSRQGGGTEAFF. This sequence joins TRBV7-9 and TRBJ1-1; 7 bases align to TRBD1. This CDR3 is 14 amino acids long. Per the germline V gene, CDR1 is SEHNR and CDR2 is FQNEAQ (reference sequence). V shed 5 bases, J shed 5 bases, and the junction held 8 bases outside the gene matches. Together with reference TRBV7-9 and TRBJ1-1, the CDR3 gives the full variable domain: DTGVSQNPRHKITKRGQNVTFRCDPISEHNRLYWYRQTLGQGPEFLTYFQNEAQLEKSRLLSDRFSAERPKGSFSTLEIQRTEQGDSAMYLCASSRQGGGTEAFFGQGTRLTVV.

This clone has a handful of counts. The chain is built from TRBV19 and TRBJ1-1; 7 nucleotides agree with TRBD1. CDR3 length equals 17 residues. Looked up from germline, CDR1 is LNHDA and CDR2 is SQIVND (reference sequence). The V and J ends lost 1 base and 6 bases, in that order; junction bases with no gene match: 14. CDR3 DNA: TGTGCCAGTAGTATAGGTATGGGACAGCGAGGGAAGGCTGAAGCTTTCTTT. It specifies CASSIGMGQRGKAEAFF.

The CDR3 reads CASSRTPSTGNHEQYF. The CDR3, as DNA: TGTGCCAGCAGCCGGACCCCCAGCACAGGGAACCACGAGCAGTACTTC. The V gene is TRBV27, the J gene TRBJ2-7; a possible D gene is TRBD1 (6 bases). Per the germline V gene, CDR1 is MNHEY and CDR2 is SMNVEV (reference sequence). CDR3 length equals 16 residues. The V end lost 6 bases, the J end lost 5 bases, and 23 bases lay between the germline ends.

This clone was observed a handful of times. This chain joins TRBV7-6 and TRBJ2-5; D unclear. With 4 bases removed from V and 5 bases from J, the gap between germline ends came to 17 bases. This CDR3 has 15 amino acids. Germline loops: CDR1 SGHVS, CDR2 FNYEAQ. CDR3 nucleotides: TGTGCCAGCAGCTCCCGGGTTAACCGCCCGGAGACCCAGTACTTC. The encoded protein is CASSSRVNRPETQYF. Full variable domain (rest looked up from reference TRBV7-6 and TRBJ2-5): GAGVSQSPRYKVTKRGQDVALRCDPISGHVSLYWYRQALGQGPEFLTYFNYEAQQDKSGLPNDRFSAERPEGSISTLTIQRTEQRDSAMYRCASSSRVNRPETQYFGPGTRLLVL.

This clone has just a few counts. The chain employs TRBV14 and TRBJ2-3; 8 bases are shared with TRBD1. Unmatched junction bases numbered 11, after V lost 6 bases and J lost 3 bases. The V gene's germline CDR1 is SGHDN and CDR2 FVKESK. The length of the CDR3 is 16 residues. CDR3 DNA: TGTGCCAGCAGTTACAAAACAGGGGGTGAGACAGATACGCAGTATTTT. Encoded protein: CASSYKTGGETDTQYF.

This clone was picked up a small number of times. This chain connects TRBV7-2 to TRBJ2-7; 8 nucleotides align to TRBD1. After removal of 2 bases from V and 4 bases from J, the junction contained 4 bases not matched to a gene. CDR1 and CDR2 from the germline V gene are SGHTA and FQGNSA. The CDR3 length is 14 residues. CDR3 sequence reads: CASSLSGQAYEQYF. The CDR3 DNA reads as TGTGCCAGCAGCTTATCGGGACAGGCATACGAGCAGTACTTC.

This clone was counted only a few times. V gene TRBV13 combines with J gene TRBJ1-2, with TRBD1 matching over 10 bases. V shed 4 bases and J 7 bases; nucleotides not matched to a gene: 6. The length of the CDR3 is 14 residues. CDR1 PRHDT and CDR2 FYEKMQ come from the germline V gene (reference sequence). The CDR3 here is CASSSDRGLSGYTF. The CDR3 nucleotides read TGTGCCAGCAGCTCCGACAGGGGGCTAAGTGGCTACACCTTC.

This clone was counted between two and nine times. The J gene is TRBJ2-5, the V gene TRBV5-8; no definite D call. The CDR3 covers 13 residues. V was pared by 2 bases and J by 5 bases, with 10 bases between. Germline values: CDR1 SGHTS, CDR2 YDEGEE. CDR3: CASSFQALETQYF. The CDR3 coding sequence is TGTGCCAGCAGCTTCCAAGCCTTGGAGACCCAGTACTTC.

The chain carries TRBV7-2 and TRBJ2-3; a possible D gene is TRBD1 (5 bases). Germline V gene data show CDR1 as SGHTA and CDR2 as FQGNSA. The V end was cut by 1 base, the J end by 6 bases, with 14 bases between. This CDR3 is built from 15 residues. Here the CDR3 DNA reads TGTGCCAGCAGCTTAGGGGGTCTAGGGGTCGATACGCAGTATTTT. The encoded protein is CASSLGGLGVDTQYF.

This chain connects TRBV4-3 to TRBJ2-1, with D perhaps TRBD1 (5 bases). There are 14 residues in the CDR3. Trimming pared 1 base from V and 10 bases from J, leaving 14 bases between. CDR1 is LGHNA and CDR2 is YSLEER in the germline V gene. CDR3 in amino acids: CASSQVSWGVEQFF. The CDR3, as DNA: TGCGCCAGCAGCCAAGTATCGTGGGGCGTGGAGCAGTTCTTC.

V gene TRBV4-3 combines with J gene TRBJ2-7, with 10 bases matching TRBD1. Germline CDR1 and CDR2: LGHNA and YSLEER. The CDR3 has 18 residues. V gave up 0 bases and J gave up 2 bases; unmatched junction bases: 10. CDR3 coding DNA: TGCGCCAGCAGCCAAGATATTTATCCGGGACAGGGGACCTACGAGCAGTACTTC. Translating gives CASSQDIYPGQGTYEQYF.

The chain is built from TRBV4-2 and TRBJ2-3, with TRBD1 matching over 10 bases. Germline V lookup: CDR1 LGHNA, CDR2 YNFKEQ. This CDR3 contains 15 residues. Germline trimming cut 5 bases from V and 3 bases from J; bases unmatched to any gene: 5. CDR3 sequence reads: CASSLRTGGTDTQYF. The CDR3 bases are TGTGCCAGCAGCTTGAGGACAGGGGGTACAGATACGCAGTATTTT.

The chain is built from TRBV10-1 and TRBJ1-1, with D perhaps matching TRBD1 (6 bases). The CDR3 is 13 residues long. V lost 4 bases and J lost 5, with 11 bases in between. Germline values: CDR1 WNHNN, CDR2 SYGVQD (reference sequence). The CDR3 bases are TGCGCCAGCAGTGGGACACAGGGAACTGAAGCTTTCTTT. Protein: CASSGTQGTEAFF.

This clone was recorded at least ten times. The V gene is TRBV7-9, the J gene TRBJ2-7; TRBD1 might be the D (5 bases). Trimming took 5 bases from V and 6 from J, leaving 11 bases between them. Germline V gene data show CDR1 as SEHNR and CDR2 as FQNEAQ (reference sequence). The CDR3 has 12 amino acids. The CDR3 bases are TGTGCCAGCAGCGCCGACAGTCCCGAGCAGTACTTC. Amino acid sequence: CASSADSPEQYF.

This clone appeared a few times. In DNA form, the CDR3 reads TGTGCCAGCAGTGCGCCGGGGAGCACAGATACGCAGTATTTT. Translating gives CASSAPGSTDTQYF. The gene calls are TRBV25-1 and TRBJ2-3, with D perhaps TRBD2 (5 bases). Germline CDR1 reads MGHDK; CDR2 reads SYGVNS. The CDR3 spans 14 residues. V lost 4 bases, J lost 0 bases, and 8 bases lay in between.

This clone was counted only a few times. J is TRBJ1-1 and V is TRBV19; 8 nucleotides align to TRBD1. V gave up 7 bases and J gave up 4 bases; unmatched junction bases: 8. Per the germline V gene, CDR1 is LNHDA and CDR2 is SQIVND (reference sequence). CDR3 length: 14 amino acids. The CDR3 spells CASIVGQGTTEAFF. In DNA form, the CDR3 reads TGTGCCAGTATTGTCGGACAGGGTACCACTGAAGCTTTCTTT.

The rearrangement joins TRBV7-9 to TRBJ2-7; 12 bases align to TRBD2. Germline trimming cut 4 bases from V and 4 bases from J; bases unmatched to any gene: 5. The CDR3 length is 15 residues. Germline CDR1 reads SEHNR; CDR2 reads FQNEAQ (reference sequence). CDR3 in amino acids: CASSSTGTSGYEQYF. The CDR3 nucleotides are TGTGCCAGCAGCTCAACCGGGACTAGCGGGTACGAGCAGTACTTC. The complete variable domain, with remaining parts taken from reference TRBV7-9 and TRBJ2-7, reads DTGVSQNPRHKITKRGQNVTFRCDPISEHNRLYWYRQTLGQGPEFLTYFQNEAQLEKSRLLSDRFSAERPKGSFSTLEIQRTEQGDSAMYLCASSSTGTSGYEQYFGPGTRLTVT.

This clone was seen ten or more times. CDR3 coding DNA: TGTGCCTCCGGCCCGGAGAGCACAGATACGCAGTATTTT. Protein sequence: CASGPESTDTQYF. V usage is TRBV5-4 and J usage is TRBJ2-3; D not resolved. The CDR3 spans 13 residues. The germline V gene has CDR1 SGHNT and CDR2 YYREEE (reference sequence). The V and J ends lost 10 bases and 0 bases respectively, with 12 bases between them.

This clone was seen more than once but under ten times. The V call is TRBV7-8, the J call TRBJ2-7, with 9 nucleotides matching TRBD1. There are 15 residues in the CDR3. Germline V gives CDR1 SGHVS, CDR2 FQNEAQ. J was trimmed by 0 bases and V by 5 bases; bases with no gene match: 5. The chain's CDR3 is CASSPGQGLSYEQYF. The DNA of the CDR3 is TGTGCCAGCAGCCCGGGACAGGGACTCTCCTACGAGCAGTACTTC.

The CDR3 spells CASSHDINYGYTF. CDR3 bases: TGTGCCAGCAGCCACGACATTAACTATGGCTACACCTTC. The genes are TRBV14 and TRBJ1-2; D is uncertain. V lost 3 bases and J 1 base, leaving 6 bases between the germline ends. The CDR3 has 13 amino acids. Germline V gives CDR1 SGHDN, CDR2 FVKESK.

V is TRBV18 and J is TRBJ1-4; 8 bases are shared with TRBD1. The CDR3 contains 15 residues. Germline assignment: CDR1 KGHSH and CDR2 LQKENI. V shed 3 bases, J shed 6 bases, and the junction held 6 bases outside the gene matches. For the CDR3, the DNA is TGTGCCAGCTCACCCGGACAGGGCGAATATGAAAAACTGTTTTTT. Its protein product is CASSPGQGEYEKLFF. Complete variable domain (other parts from reference TRBV18 and TRBJ1-4): NAGVMQNPRHLVRRRGQEARLRCSPMKGHSHVYWYRQLPEEGLKFMVYLQKENIIDESGMPKERFSAEFPKEGPSILRIQQVVRGDSAAYFCASSPGQGEYEKLFFGSGTQLSVL.

This clone has a handful of counts. V is TRBV6-5 and J is TRBJ2-7; 9 nucleotides agree with TRBD1. Germline lookup yields CDR1 MNHEY and CDR2 SVGAGI. The CDR3 covers 14 residues. The V and J ends lost 7 bases and 3 bases, in that order; junction bases with no gene match: 7. The CDR3 protein is CASKAGQGDYEQYF. DNA of the CDR3: TGTGCCAGCAAGGCGGGACAGGGTGACTACGAGCAGTACTTC.

This rearrangement joins TRBV6-1 to TRBJ2-7; D is ambiguous. V lost 5 bases and J lost 0, with 5 bases in between. Germline V gene lookup returns CDR1 MNHNS and CDR2 SASEGT. This CDR3 is 12 amino acids long. The CDR3 DNA reads TGTGCCAGCAGTTATTCCTCCTACGAGCAGTACTTC. Translating gives CASSYSSYEQYF.